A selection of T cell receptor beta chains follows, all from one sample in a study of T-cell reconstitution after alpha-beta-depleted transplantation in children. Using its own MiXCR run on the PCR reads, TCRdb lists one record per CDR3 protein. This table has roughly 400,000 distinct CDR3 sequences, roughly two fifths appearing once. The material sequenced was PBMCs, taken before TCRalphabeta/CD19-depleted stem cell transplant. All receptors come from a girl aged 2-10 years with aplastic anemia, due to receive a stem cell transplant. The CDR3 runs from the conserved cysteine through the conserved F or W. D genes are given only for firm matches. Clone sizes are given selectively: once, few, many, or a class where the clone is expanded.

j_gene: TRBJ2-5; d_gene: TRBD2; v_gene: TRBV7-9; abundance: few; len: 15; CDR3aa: CASSLTGGPQETQYF; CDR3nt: TGTGCCAGCAGCTTAACGGGAGGGCCGCAAGAGACCCAGTACTTC
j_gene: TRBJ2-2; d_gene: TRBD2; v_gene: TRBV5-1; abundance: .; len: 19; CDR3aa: CASSLGVQGLAGFTGELFF; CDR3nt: TGCGCCAGCAGCTTGGGCGTCCAAGGACTAGCGGGATTTACCGGGGAGCTGTTTTTT
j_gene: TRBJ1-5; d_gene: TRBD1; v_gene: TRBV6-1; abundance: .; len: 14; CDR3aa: CASSRDSDNRPQHF; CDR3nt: TGTGCCAGCAGTAGGGACAGCGATAATCGGCCCCAGCATTTT
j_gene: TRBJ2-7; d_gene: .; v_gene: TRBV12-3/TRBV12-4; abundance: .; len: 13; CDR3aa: CASSVYLGYEQYF; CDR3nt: TGTGCCAGCAGCGTATACCTGGGCTACGAGCAGTACTTC
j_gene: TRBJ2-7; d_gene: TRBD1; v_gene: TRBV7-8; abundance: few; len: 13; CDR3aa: CASSTDRGDEQYF; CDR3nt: TGTGCCAGCAGCACCGACAGGGGCGACGAGCAGTACTTC
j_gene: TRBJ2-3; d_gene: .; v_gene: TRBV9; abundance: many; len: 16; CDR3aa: CASSVLARVGTDTQYF; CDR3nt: TGTGCCAGCAGCGTTCTAGCGAGGGTGGGCACAGATACGCAGTATTTT
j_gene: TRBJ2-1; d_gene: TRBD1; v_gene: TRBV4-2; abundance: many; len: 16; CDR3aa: CASSQDGTGGYNEQFF; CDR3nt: TGTGCCAGCAGCCAAGACGGGACAGGGGGCTACAATGAGCAGTTCTTC
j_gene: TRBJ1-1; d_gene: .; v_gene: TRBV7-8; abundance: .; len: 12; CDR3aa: CASSTRTVEAFF; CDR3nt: TGTGCCAGCAGCACTCGGACAGTAGAAGCTTTCTTT
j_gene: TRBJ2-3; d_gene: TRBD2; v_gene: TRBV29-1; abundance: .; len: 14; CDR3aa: CSSDLAGNTDTQYF; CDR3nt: TGCAGCTCGGACCTAGCGGGGAACACAGATACGCAGTATTTT
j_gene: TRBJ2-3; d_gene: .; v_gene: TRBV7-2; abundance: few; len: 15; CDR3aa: CASSLPTASRGTQYF; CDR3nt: TGTGCCAGCAGCTTACCGACAGCGTCACGGGGTACGCAGTATTTT
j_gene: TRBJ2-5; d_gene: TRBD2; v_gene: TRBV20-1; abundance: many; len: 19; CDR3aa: CSARDHSLLSSGRGETQYF; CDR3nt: TGCAGTGCTAGAGACCATTCCTTACTCTCTAGCGGGAGGGGGGAGACCCAGTACTTC
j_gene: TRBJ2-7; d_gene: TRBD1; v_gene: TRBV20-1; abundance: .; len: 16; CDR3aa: CSASPKTGVWEYEQYF; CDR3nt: TGCAGTGCTAGTCCGAAAACAGGGGTATGGGAGTACGAGCAGTACTTC
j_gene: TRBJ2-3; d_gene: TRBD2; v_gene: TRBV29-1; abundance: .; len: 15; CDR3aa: CSVDARGGRSDTQYF; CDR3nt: TGCAGCGTCGACGCCCGGGGGGGCAGGTCAGATACGCAGTATTTT
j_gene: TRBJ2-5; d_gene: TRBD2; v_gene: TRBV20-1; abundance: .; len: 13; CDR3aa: CSAGREGLETQYF; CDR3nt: TGCAGTGCGGGACGGGAGGGCTTAGAGACCCAGTACTTC